Shown below are 20 T cell receptor beta chains from a single sample sequenced in a study of blood T cells in healthy people across ages. It was with a sample-barcoded 5' primer and a J-beta primer mix that a second PCR of roughly 7 to 11 cycles was run. Each CDR3 protein is one row after TCRdb ran MiXCR on the 5' RACE reads. The sample carries some 710,000 distinct CDR3 sequences, 20% to 25% recorded once. The sequenced sample was blood. These receptors were obtained from a man between 65 and 85 years old in good health.

V usage is TRBV30 and J usage is TRBJ2-1; no clear D gene. Germline V CDR1 and CDR2: GTSNPN, SVGIG (reference sequence). CDR3 length: 11 amino acids. V was clipped by 1 base and J by 7 bases, with 5 bases between them. Written as DNA, the CDR3 is TGTGCCTGGAGTGGTGGGAATGAGCAGTTCTTC. Amino acids: CAWSGGNEQFF.

V and J are TRBV7-2 and TRBJ1-2, with D uncertain. The CDR3 is made up of 14 amino acids. The germline V gene encodes CDR1 SGHTA and CDR2 FQGNSA. Between the trimmed V and J ends, which lost 2 bases and 4 bases, there was a span of 11 bases. The CDR3 region has the DNA TGTGCCAGCAGCTTACCCCCCGGGAGCTATGGCTACACCTTC. Residues: CASSLPPGSYGYTF.

The chain recombines TRBV5-1 with TRBJ1-6, with unresolved D. The V and J ends lost 4 bases and 7 bases respectively, with 15 bases between them. The V gene's germline CDR1 is SGHRS and CDR2 YFSETQ. The CDR3 is 15 amino acids. CDR3 nucleotides: TGCGCCAGCAGCCCCTGGGAGGTGAGGAATTCACCCCTCCACTTT. It translates to CASSPWEVRNSPLHF.

The chain links TRBV6-6 to TRBJ1-6; the D gene is possibly TRBD1 (5 bases). Germline V gene sequence: CDR1 MNHNY, CDR2 SVGAGI (reference sequence). The V gene lost 2 bases and the J gene lost 7 bases, with 9 bases spanning the gap. The CDR3 loop spans 14 amino acids. This chain's CDR3 is CASSYESGNSPLHF. In DNA form, the CDR3 reads TGTGCCAGCAGTTACGAGTCAGGGAATTCACCCCTCCACTTT.

This clonotype was seen repeatedly, ten times or more. The DNA of the CDR3 is TGCAGTGCTAGAGATCTTACAGCGATCTACTATGGCTACACCTTC. It specifies CSARDLTAIYYGYTF. This sequence joins TRBV20-1 and TRBJ1-2; the D is unclear. The V end lost 0 bases, the J end lost 3 bases, and 14 bases lay between the germline ends. This CDR3 region has 15 residues. Germline CDR1 and CDR2: DFQATT and SNEGSKA (reference sequence).

This clonotype was counted a few times. The CDR3 sequence: CASSPPGGFNEQFF. In DNA, the CDR3 is TGTGCCAGCTCCCCCCCGGGGGGTTTCAATGAGCAGTTCTTC. V is TRBV5-6 and J is TRBJ2-1, with TRBD2 matching over 7 bases. The V segment lost 7 bases and the J segment 6 bases; nucleotides outside the gene matches: 10. CDR1 is SGHDT and CDR2 is YYEEEE in the germline V gene. The CDR3 totals 14 residues. Looking up the rest from reference TRBV5-6 and TRBJ2-1 gives the full variable domain: DAGVTQSPTHLIKTRGQQVTLRCSPKSGHDTVSWYQQALGQGPQFIFQYYEEEERQRGNFPDRFSGHQFPNYSSELNVNALLLGDSALYLCASSPPGGFNEQFFGPGTRLTVL.

The gene calls are TRBV12-3 or TRBV12-4 and TRBJ2-5; tentative D call: TRBD2 (6 bases). The closer fit of TRBJ2-1 to the DNA end suggests the J call may be wrong. This CDR3 region has 14 residues. CDR3 nucleotide sequence: TGTGCCAGCAGTTTCGGCGGGGAAGACAATGAGCAGTTCTTC. It codes for CASSFGGEDNEQFF.

V gene TRBV20-1 combines with J gene TRBJ1-6, with D possibly TRBD1 on 5 matching bases. The CDR3 consists of 16 residues. The germline V and J ends were trimmed by 4 bases and 9 bases, with 22 bases remaining between them. Germline V gives CDR1 DFQATT, CDR2 SNEGSKA (reference sequence). CDR3 nucleotide sequence: TGCAGTGCTATTAACCGTCAGGGAATAGTAATTTCACCCCTCCACTTT. It yields the protein CSAINRQGIVISPLHF.

The chain recombines TRBV7-9 with TRBJ2-1; 10 bases align to TRBD1. The germline V gene encodes CDR1 SEHNR and CDR2 FQNEAQ (reference sequence). V gave up 6 bases and J gave up 6 bases; unmatched junction bases: 5. The CDR3 loop spans 14 amino acids. CDR3 region: CASRMGQGINEQFF. The CDR3, as DNA: TGTGCCAGCAGAATGGGACAGGGGATCAATGAGCAGTTCTTC.

This clonotype was seen a handful of times. The chain recombines TRBV9 with TRBJ2-1, with D uncertain. The CDR3 runs 15 residues. V gave up 6 bases and J gave up 10 bases, with 23 bases separating them. CDR1 is SGDLS and CDR2 is YYNGEE in the germline V gene. DNA of the CDR3: TGTGCCAGCACCACCGCGACTGCCGGCACTGAGGAGCAGTTCTTC. As protein: CASTTATAGTEEQFF.

The V and J genes are TRBV7-2 and TRBJ1-2; D uncertain. V shed 0 bases and J shed 6 bases, with 8 bases lying between them. The CDR3 covers 13 residues. Germline V gives CDR1 SGHTA, CDR2 FQGNSA. CDR3 DNA sequence: TGTGCCAGCAGCTTAGCCAACGGGGATGGCTACACCTTC. Its translation: CASSLANGDGYTF.

The CDR3 protein is CASGFPGYQQYF. The CDR3 region has the DNA TGTGCTAGTGGTTTCCCCGGCTATCAGCAGTACTTC. The chain is built from TRBV12-5 and TRBJ2-7, with no clear D. Per germline, CDR1 LGHNT and CDR2 FRNRAP. V was shortened by 3 bases and J by 8 bases, with 11 bases between the two germline ends. This CDR3 is built from 12 residues.

The V call is TRBV7-9, the J call TRBJ2-4, with TRBD2 matching 11 bases. This CDR3 contains 21 residues. With 5 bases clipped from V and 0 bases from J, the junction kept 18 bases outside the gene matches. Germline CDR1 and CDR2: SEHNR and FQNEAQ (reference sequence). DNA for the CDR3: TGTGCCAGCAGCCATTCTAATTTTCCAGGGACTAGCGGTCTAGCCAAAAACATTCAGTACTTC. It translates to CASSHSNFPGTSGLAKNIQYF.

The rearrangement joins TRBV12-3 or TRBV12-4 to TRBJ2-3, with 10 bases lining up with TRBD2. The CDR3 spans 14 residues. Germline trimming cut 6 bases from V and 8 bases from J; bases unmatched to any gene: 8. The CDR3 DNA is TGTGCCAGCAGCCTGGGGGCTAGCGGGGGTACGCAGTATTTT. It codes for CASSLGASGGTQYF.

This clonotype showed up just a few times. Here the CDR3 reads CASSLLAGDTDTQYF. The CDR3 DNA follows: TGTGCCAGCAGCCTACTAGCGGGAGATACAGATACGCAGTATTTT. V and J are TRBV6-6 and TRBJ2-3, with TRBD2 matching over 11 bases. The length of the CDR3 is 15 residues. CDR1 is MNHNY, CDR2 SVGAGI, per germline (reference sequence). Trimming took 6 bases from V and 3 from J; bases not matched to a gene: 5.

This rearrangement joins TRBV12-3 or TRBV12-4 to TRBJ2-3; maybe TRBD2 (7 bases). The CDR3 runs to 15 residues. V dropped 3 bases and J dropped 7 bases, with 17 bases sitting between them. The CDR3 loop is CASSLSRGGGNTQYF. CDR3 nucleotides: TGTGCCAGCAGTTTGTCTAGAGGGGGAGGGAATACGCAGTATTTT.

This clonotype was seen a handful of times. V gene TRBV20-1 combines with J gene TRBJ1-2, with D hard to call. Trimming shortened V by 5 bases and J by 4 bases, and 14 bases separated the two germline ends. This CDR3 is built from 13 residues. The germline gives CDR1 DFQATT, CDR2 SNEGSKA (reference sequence). Here the CDR3 DNA reads TGCAGTGCTTCGGACTGGGAGGCCTATGGCTACACCTTC. It codes for CSASDWEAYGYTF.

This sequence joins TRBV6-6 and TRBJ2-4, with a weak D call TRBD1 (6 bases). There are 14 residues in the CDR3. Trimming pared 0 bases from V and 8 bases from J, leaving 11 bases between. Looked up from germline, CDR1 is MNHNY and CDR2 is SVGAGI (reference sequence). As DNA, the CDR3 is TGTGCCAGCAGTTACTCGAGGGGGTGGGACATTCAGTACTTC. Translated: CASSYSRGWDIQYF.

This clonotype was counted only a few times. In nucleotides, the CDR3 is TGTGCCAGCAGCTTTTTGGGACAGGGGAAAGATACGCAGTATTTT. The encoded protein is CASSFLGQGKDTQYF. The chain recombines TRBV13 with TRBJ2-3; 10 nucleotides line up with TRBD1. V shed 3 bases and J 5 bases; nucleotides not matched to a gene: 5. The CDR3 spans 15 residues. Germline CDR1 PRHDT, CDR2 FYEKMQ (reference sequence).

Only a few counts were recorded for this clonotype. This sequence joins TRBV7-9 and TRBJ1-6; unclear D gene. Germline values: CDR1 SEHNR, CDR2 FQNEAQ (reference sequence). The CDR3 runs to 16 residues. Trimming shortened V by 3 bases and J by 6 bases, and 15 bases separated the two germline ends. CDR3 bases: TGTGCCAGCAGCTTTCTCGAAATCAATCGTAATTCACCCCTCCACTTT. It is translated as CASSFLEINRNSPLHF.